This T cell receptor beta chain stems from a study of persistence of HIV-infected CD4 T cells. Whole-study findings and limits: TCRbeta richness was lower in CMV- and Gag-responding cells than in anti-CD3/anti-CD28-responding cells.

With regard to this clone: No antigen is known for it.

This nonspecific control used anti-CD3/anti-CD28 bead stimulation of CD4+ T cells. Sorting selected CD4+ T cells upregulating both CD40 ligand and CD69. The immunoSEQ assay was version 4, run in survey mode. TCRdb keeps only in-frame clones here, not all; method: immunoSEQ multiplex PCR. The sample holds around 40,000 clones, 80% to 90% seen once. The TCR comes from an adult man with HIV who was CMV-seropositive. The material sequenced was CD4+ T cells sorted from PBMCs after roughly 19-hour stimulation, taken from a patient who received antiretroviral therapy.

CDR3 DNA sequence: TGTGCCAGTAGTATAGACTACCTACAGGGGGCCAAAAACATTCAGTACTTC. This gives the protein CASSIDYLQGAKNIQYF. This sequence joins TRBV19 and TRBJ2-4, with 7 bases identical to TRBD1. After removal of 0 bases from V and 1 base from J, the junction contained 6 bases not matched to a gene. CDR3 length: 17 amino acids. The germline CDR1 and CDR2 sequences are LNHDA and SQIVND (reference sequence). The whole variable domain, filled in from reference TRBV19 and TRBJ2-4, reads DGGITQSPKYLFRKEGQNVTLSCEQNLNHDAMYWYRQDPGQGLRLIYYSQIVNDFQKGDIAEGYSVSREKKESFPLTVTSAQKNPTAFYLCASSIDYLQGAKNIQYFGAGTRLSVL.